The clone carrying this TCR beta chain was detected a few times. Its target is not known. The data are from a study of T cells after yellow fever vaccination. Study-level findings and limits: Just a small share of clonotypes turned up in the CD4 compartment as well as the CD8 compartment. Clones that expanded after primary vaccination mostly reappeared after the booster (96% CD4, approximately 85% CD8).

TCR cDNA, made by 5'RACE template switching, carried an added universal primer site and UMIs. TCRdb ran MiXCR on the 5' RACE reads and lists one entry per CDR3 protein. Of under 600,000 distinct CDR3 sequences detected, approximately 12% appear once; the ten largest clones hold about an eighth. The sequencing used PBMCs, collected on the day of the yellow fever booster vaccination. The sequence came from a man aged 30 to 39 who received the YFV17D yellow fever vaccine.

As DNA, the CDR3 is TGCAGTGCTAGATTCCCAGGGGGCAGACAAGAGACCCAGTACTTC. Encoded protein: CSARFPGGRQETQYF. The chain uses TRBV20-1 and TRBJ2-5, with TRBD1 identical over 8 bases. Germline loops: CDR1 DFQATT, CDR2 SNEGSKA (reference sequence). V shed 2 bases, J shed 2 bases, and the junction held 7 bases outside the gene matches. CDR3 size: 15 residues.